The present T cell receptor beta chain was sequenced within a study of glioma-infiltrating T cells after dendritic cell vaccination. Study context: Autologous tumor lysate-pulsed dendritic cell vaccination was given between the early 2000s and the early 2010s.

Turning to this clone: The DNA is omitted, as the CDR3 cannot be located on it reliably, and the CDR3 follows TCRdb's listing.

The germline gives CDR1 MNHEY, CDR2 SMNVEV (reference sequence). The CDR3 length is 15 residues, termini included. Time point given: after dendritic cell vaccination, including at tumor progression/relapse. Patients had residual fresh-frozen tumor tissue and more than two years of survival data. Here immunoSEQ multiplex PCR was the method, and the copy in TCRdb shows in-frame clones only, minus some. The table includes tens of thousands of clones, approximately 81% detected once. The V gene is TRBV27, the J gene TRBJ1-1. Sequenced here: blood, sampled after dendritic cell vaccination. This receptor was obtained from a human donor with glioblastoma. CDR3 amino acids: CASSLFLSPGTEAFF.